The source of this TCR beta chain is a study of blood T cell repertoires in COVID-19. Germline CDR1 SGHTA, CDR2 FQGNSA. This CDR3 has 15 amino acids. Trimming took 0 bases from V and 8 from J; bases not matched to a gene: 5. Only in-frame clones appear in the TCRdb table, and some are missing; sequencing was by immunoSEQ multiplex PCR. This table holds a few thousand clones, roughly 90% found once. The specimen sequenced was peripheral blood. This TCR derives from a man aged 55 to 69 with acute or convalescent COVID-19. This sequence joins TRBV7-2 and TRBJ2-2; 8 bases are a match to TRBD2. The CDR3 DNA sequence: TGTGCCAGCAGCTTAGCGTCGGGGGGGCTTGGGGAGCTGTTTTTT. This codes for CASSLASGGLGELFF.